This is a list of T cell receptor beta chains from one sample in a study of CD8+CD57+ T cells in acquired aplastic anemia. TCRdb reanalysed the reads using MiXCR and keeps one entry per CDR3 protein. The sample shows about 200,000 distinct CDR3 sequences, approximately 65% of them seen only once. Sequenced sample: sorted CD4+, CD8+, or CD8+CD57+ T cells (not recorded which) from PBMCs. The receptors stem from a human donor with aplastic anemia. CDR3s include the opening cysteine and the closing phenylalanine or tryptophan. The D gene is left open where the match is weak. The size of a clone is reported for some rows only, either as once, few or many, or as a class for expanded clones.

CDR3,DNA,D,V,J,size
CSARQFGELFF,TGCAGTGCTAGACAGTTCGGGGAGCTGTTTTTT,-,TRBV20-1,TRBJ2-2,-
CSVRVGGEQFF,TGCAGCGTTCGGGTAGGAGGTGAGCAGTTCTTC,-,TRBV29-1,TRBJ2-1,-
CASSSGRRPDRNTEAFF,TGTGCCAGCAGTTCCGGACGACGCCCAGATAGGAACACTGAAGCTTTCTTT,-,TRBV10-3,TRBJ1-1,-
CASSPSGSHNEQFF,TGCGCCAGCTCACCTAGCGGGAGCCACAATGAGCAGTTCTTC,TRBD2,TRBV5-1,TRBJ2-1,-
CASSLLGRNTEAFF,TGTGCCAGCAGCTTACTTGGACGGAACACTGAAGCTTTCTTT,-,TRBV7-8,TRBJ1-1,once
CASSQVEGRDNVLTF,TGTGCCAGCAGCCAAGTAGAGGGGAGGGACAACGTCCTGACTTTC,TRBD2,TRBV4-2,TRBJ2-6,-
CATSSSPGTGTDYEQYF,TGTGCCACCAGCAGCAGTCCCGGGACAGGGACAGACTACGAGCAGTACTTC,TRBD1,TRBV15,TRBJ2-7,-
CASSETPSSYNEQFF,TGCGCCAGCAGCGAGACACCGAGCTCCTACAATGAGCAGTTCTTC,-,TRBV5-1,TRBJ2-1,-
CATSRVEQGRTEAFF,TGTGCCACCAGCAGAGTTGAACAGGGAAGGACTGAAGCTTTCTTT,-,TRBV15,TRBJ1-1,few
CATSDPDRGLDEQYF,TGTGCCACCAGTGACCCGGACAGGGGGCTCGACGAGCAGTACTTC,TRBD1,TRBV24-1,TRBJ2-7,-
CSVVRQDVYGYTF,TGCAGCGTTGTCCGACAGGACGTCTATGGCTACACCTTC,-,TRBV29-1,TRBJ1-2,once
CASSELGSGENIQYF,TGCGCCAGCAGTGAGCTCGGGTCAGGGGAAAACATTCAGTACTTC,-,TRBV10-2,TRBJ2-4,-
CSASYTGGVNEKLFF,TGCAGTGCTAGTTATACAGGGGGGGTGAATGAAAAACTGTTTTTT,TRBD1,TRBV20-1,TRBJ1-4,-
CSARDIAGGANTGELFF,TGCAGTGCTAGAGATATTGCGGGGGGCGCGAACACCGGGGAGCTGTTTTTT,TRBD2,TRBV20-1,TRBJ2-2,-
CASSQGQGSETQYF,TGTGCCAGCAGCCAAGGGCAGGGCTCAGAGACCCAGTACTTC,-,TRBV7-9,TRBJ2-5,-
CAAGQGASGNTIYF,TGTGCCGCCGGACAGGGGGCCTCTGGAAACACCATATATTTT,TRBD1,TRBV10-3,TRBJ1-3,-
CATSRDRDREETQYF,TGTGCCACCAGCAGAGACCGGGACAGGGAAGAGACCCAGTACTTC,TRBD1,TRBV15,TRBJ2-5,-
CASSFQTGAHYGHTF,TGTGCCAGCAGCTTTCAAACAGGAGCTCACTATGGCCACACCTTC,-,TRBV7-9,TRBJ1-2,-
CASSLGSGDEQYF,TGTGCCAGCAGCTTAGGCAGCGGAGACGAGCAGTACTTC,-,TRBV7-3,TRBJ2-7,few
CASGWRGNEKLFF,TGTGCTAGTGGTTGGCGGGGTAATGAAAAACTGTTTTTT,-,TRBV12-5,TRBJ1-4,-
CASSLAGFGTEAFF,TGTGCCAGCAGCTTAGCTGGGTTTGGCACTGAAGCTTTCTTT,-,TRBV7-8,TRBJ1-1,-
CSVEDPRDTSYEQYF,TGCAGCGTTGAAGACCCTCGGGACACGTCCTACGAGCAGTACTTC,-,TRBV29-1,TRBJ2-7,-
CSPKVGVTDTQYF,TGCAGCCCCAAGGTGGGGGTCACAGATACGCAGTATTTT,-,TRBV29-1,TRBJ2-3,-
CASSRSPGQGIDTQYF,TGTGCCAGCAGCCGTTCACCGGGACAGGGAATAGATACGCAGTATTTT,TRBD1,TRBV14,TRBJ2-3,-
CASSAGDYYEQYF,TGTGCCAGCAGTGCAGGGGATTACTACGAGCAGTACTTC,-,TRBV2,TRBJ2-7,-
CASSFSGLGQLNTEAFF,TGTGCCAGCAGTTTCTCGGGTTTGGGACAACTGAACACTGAAGCTTTCTTT,-,TRBV28,TRBJ1-1,-
CASSTRQGAAFF,TGTGCCAGCAGCACGAGACAGGGGGCAGCTTTCTTT,TRBD1,TRBV11-2,TRBJ1-1,-
CSVEGGNEKLFF,TGCAGCGTTGAAGGGGGCAATGAAAAACTGTTTTTT,-,TRBV29-1,TRBJ1-4,-
CATSVSGQENEQFF,TGTGCCACCAGCGTTAGCGGGCAGGAGAATGAGCAGTTCTTC,TRBD2,TRBV15,TRBJ2-1,-
CASSLSGYEQYF,TGTGCCAGCAGCTTGTCGGGTTACGAGCAGTACTTC,-,TRBV12-3/TRBV12-4,TRBJ2-7,few
CASSTSGSYYNEQFF,TGTGCCAGCAGTACGAGCGGGAGCTACTACAATGAGCAGTTCTTC,TRBD2,TRBV7-2,TRBJ2-1,-
CASSSPVGGGEQYF,TGTGCCAGCAGCTCCCCTGTCGGGGGAGGGGAGCAGTACTTC,TRBD2,TRBV7-2,TRBJ2-7,-
CSAYRVGRETQYF,TGCAGTGCCTACAGGGTAGGTCGAGAGACCCAGTACTTC,-,TRBV20-1,TRBJ2-5,-
CATSDFRGTGELFF,TGTGCCACCAGTGATTTTAGGGGAACCGGGGAGCTGTTTTTT,-,TRBV24-1,TRBJ2-2,few
CASSFSGGRETQYF,TGTGCCAGCAGCTTTTCTGGTGGGCGAGAGACCCAGTACTTC,-,TRBV7-9,TRBJ2-5,-
CSVAGPISGGELFF,TGCAGCGTCGCGGGACCGATAAGTGGCGGGGAGCTGTTTTTT,-,TRBV29-1,TRBJ2-2,-
CASSPTVGRGNYGHTF,-,-,TRBV7-2,TRBJ1-2,-
CASSEDEGRPGELFF,TGTGCCAGCAGTGAAGACGAAGGGAGACCCGGGGAGCTGTTTTTT,-,TRBV25-1,TRBJ2-2,-
CASRSTGESTEAFF,TGTGCCAGCAGGTCCACAGGGGAGAGCACTGAAGCTTTCTTT,TRBD1,TRBV5-8,TRBJ1-1,-
CASQNSGRLSTGELFF,TGCGCCAGCCAGAATAGCGGGAGATTGAGCACCGGGGAGCTGTTTTTT,TRBD2,TRBV5-1,TRBJ2-2,-
CASIRLNTEAFF,TGTGCCAGCATTCGGCTGAACACTGAAGCTTTCTTT,-,TRBV2,TRBJ1-1,many
CASSIDGNWQYGQYF,TGTGCCAGTAGTATAGACGGGAACTGGCAGTACGGGCAGTACTTC,-,TRBV19,TRBJ2-7,once
CSVGGGRLIYGYTF,TGCAGCGTTGGTGGGGGACGTCTTATCTATGGCTACACCTTC,-,TRBV29-1,TRBJ1-2,-
CSASSEASGAFF,TGCAGTGCCAGTTCCGAGGCTTCAGGTGCTTTCTTT,-,TRBV20-1,TRBJ1-1,-
CASSLWGLGPGTQYF,TGTGCCAGCAGCTTATGGGGACTAGGTCCAGGGACCCAGTACTTC,TRBD2,TRBV7-2,TRBJ2-5,-
CSAWGDTYEQYF,TGCAGCGCCTGGGGGGATACCTACGAGCAGTACTTC,-,TRBV29-1,TRBJ2-7,-
CASSFLRTGRNTEAFF,TGTGCCAGCAGCTTCTTACGGACAGGGCGGAACACTGAAGCTTTCTTT,TRBD1,TRBV11-2,TRBJ1-1,-
CASIDPGETDEQYF,TGCGCCAGCATAGACCCGGGAGAGACGGACGAGCAGTACTTC,-,TRBV2,TRBJ2-7,-
CATSSQGWDSSYEQYF,TGTGCCACCAGCAGCCAAGGTTGGGACAGCTCCTACGAGCAGTACTTC,TRBD1,TRBV15,TRBJ2-7,-
CASSLYEGNEQFF,TGCGCCAGCAGCTTGTACGAAGGGAACGAGCAGTTCTTC,-,TRBV5-1,TRBJ2-1,few